The present T cell receptor (beta chain) was sequenced within a study of T cell responses to AZD1222 COVID-19 vaccine. General study points: Across spike, vaccine-associated CD4 TCRs were found, dominant at 160-218 and 743-854. Sampled repertoires all dated from after the peak T cell response. Females made up more of the donors, who were largely white British, and clonal diversity may have come out too low. Unmutated regions of variants are reportedly targeted by nearly half of spike-specific TCRs.

The data were produced by immunoSEQ multiplex PCR, yet TCRdb's version contains in-frame clones alone and is incomplete. This table holds 150,000 to 200,000 clones, approximately 93% found once. V trimming: 2 bases; J trimming: 2 bases; junction bases outside the gene matches: 10. The CDR3 has 16 residues. Looked up from germline, CDR1 is SGHRS and CDR2 is YFSETQ. This clone was detected only once. Its antigen is unknown. The rearrangement links TRBV5-1 to TRBJ2-7, with 7 bases identical to TRBD1. The sequence derives from an adult in good health. This specimen was peripheral blood, taken on day 0 of AZD1222 vaccination. CDR3 DNA: TGCGCCAGCAGCTTCCAGACAGGGTCGTTGGCCTACGAGCAGTACTTC. It translates to CASSFQTGSLAYEQYF.